One sample yielded the 25 T cell receptor beta chains listed below, sequenced in a study of T-cell reconstitution after alpha-beta-depleted transplantation in children (dated by TCRdb to about 2016). The meaning of the sample's treatment or condition label: allogeneic hematopoietic cell transplantation with graft depleted of TCRalphabeta T cells and CD19 B cells. Library prep was done by PCR. TCRdb names Illumina HiSeq 2500 as the instrument used. TCR library preparation used molecular barcoding, with unique molecular identifiers applied to normalize quantification of the TCRbeta repertoire. TCRdb redid the processing of the public reads, applying fastp at Q25 and MiXCR, and retained in-frame beta chains. Rows with a matching CDR3 protein are joined into one entry that keeps the most common DNA and genes. The sample table holds 210,000 or so distinct CDR3 sequences, of which about 11% were seen once. The ten largest clones capture roughly 28% of the sample.

The sequencing used PBMCs, collected before TCRalphabeta/CD19-depleted stem cell transplant. The receptors here all came from a child less than two years old with acute myeloid leukemia, due to receive a stem cell transplant.

This clonotype was seen ten or more times. This sequence joins TRBV15 and TRBJ2-3; D is ambiguous. Germline CDR1 reads LNHNV; CDR2 reads YYDKDF (reference sequence). The length of the CDR3 is 13 residues. V lost 5 bases to trimming and J lost 4 bases, with 10 bases between them. For the CDR3, the DNA is TGTGCCACCAGCTCTTCCCGACCAGATACGCAGTATTTT. This codes for CATSSSRPDTQYF.

The V call is TRBV7-2, the J call TRBJ2-7, with 7 bases matching TRBD1. J was trimmed by 2 bases and V by 1 base; bases with no gene match: 2. The CDR3 has 14 residues. The germline gives CDR1 SGHTA, CDR2 FQGNSA. As DNA, the CDR3 is TGTGCCAGCAGCTTAGATGGACAGGCCTACGAGCAGTACTTC. Amino acid sequence: CASSLDGQAYEQYF.

This clonotype was seen a few times. The chain links TRBV29-1 to TRBJ1-5, with a tentative D call TRBD1 (5 bases). The ends were cut back, 0 bases at V and 4 bases at J, with 10 bases in the middle. The CDR3 is 14 residues long. Per germline, CDR1 SQVTM and CDR2 ANQGSEA. The CDR3 loop reads CSVEDGAGNQPQHF. CDR3 nucleotides: TGCAGCGTTGAAGACGGGGCAGGGAATCAGCCCCAGCATTTT.

The table lists this clonotype with many counts. The chain uses TRBV5-1 and TRBJ2-7, with 8 bases lining up with TRBD2. V lost 4 bases to trimming and J lost 2 bases; unmatched junction nucleotides: 14. The CDR3 is made up of 17 amino acids. From germline, CDR1 is SGHRS and CDR2 YFSETQ. CDR3 loop: CASSLGAIAGRTYEQYF. DNA of the CDR3: TGCGCCAGCAGCCTGGGGGCGATAGCGGGGAGAACCTACGAGCAGTACTTC.

This clonotype appeared many times. V gene TRBV15 combines with J gene TRBJ1-4; D is uncertain. V lost 0 bases to trimming and J lost 0 bases, with 8 bases between them. The CDR3 runs 16 residues. Germline CDR1 is LNHNV and CDR2 is YYDKDF (reference sequence). In nucleotides, the CDR3 is TGTGCCACCAGCAGAGATGGAGGAGCAACTAATGAAAAACTGTTTTTT. It encodes CATSRDGGATNEKLFF.

This clonotype has ten or more counts. This rearrangement joins TRBV29-1 to TRBJ1-1; possibly TRBD1 for D (6 bases). V dropped 6 bases and J dropped 1 base, with 12 bases sitting between them. The CDR3 spans 13 residues. Per germline, CDR1 SQVTM and CDR2 ANQGSEA. The CDR3 is CSVPGHTNTEAFF. In DNA form, the CDR3 reads TGCAGCGTCCCGGGACACACGAACACTGAAGCTTTCTTT. Full variable domain (rest looked up from reference TRBV29-1 and TRBJ1-1): SAVISQKPSRDICQRGTSLTIQCQVDSQVTMMFWYRQQPGQSLTLIATANQGSEATYESGFVIDKFPISRPNLTFSTLTVSNMSPEDSSIYLCSVPGHTNTEAFFGQGTRLTVV.

This clonotype occurred many times. This chain links TRBV5-1 with TRBJ2-3; TRBD1 matches at 8 bases. The V gene end was trimmed by 7 bases and the J gene end by 4 bases; junction bases not matched to a gene: 8. The CDR3 is made up of 14 amino acids. CDR1 is SGHRS and CDR2 is YFSETQ in the germline V gene. CDR3 sequence (DNA): TGCGCCAGCGCCCCAGGGGGCCGGTCAGATACGCAGTATTTT. This translates into CASAPGGRSDTQYF.

The sample holds many counts of this clonotype. The chain employs TRBV7-2 and TRBJ2-5; D gene ambiguous. Per germline, CDR1 SGHTA and CDR2 FQGNSA. V was shortened by 5 bases and J by 3 bases, with 10 bases between the two germline ends. The CDR3 extends over 13 amino acids. CDR3 amino acids: CASSLRQEETQYF. CDR3 nucleotides: TGTGCCAGCAGCCTTCGGCAGGAAGAGACCCAGTACTTC. The full variable domain, in which reference TRBV7-2 and TRBJ2-5 provide the parts outside the CDR3, is GAGVSQSPSNKVTEKGKDVELRCDPISGHTALYWYRQSLGQGLEFLIYFQGNSAPDKSGLPSDRFSAERTGGSVSTLTIQRTQQEDSAVYLCASSLRQEETQYFGPGTRLLVL.

This clonotype was detected ten times or more. The J gene is TRBJ2-1, the V gene TRBV20-1; 13 nucleotides align to TRBD2. The germline gives CDR1 DFQATT, CDR2 SNEGSKA (reference sequence). This CDR3 region has 17 residues. V lost 3 bases, J lost 7 bases, and 12 bases stayed unmatched. CDR3 coding DNA: TGCAGTGCTAGTAGACAACCCCCGGGACTAGCGGGGAATGAGCAGTTCTTC. Its protein is CSASRQPPGLAGNEQFF.

This clonotype has more than one count but fewer than ten. The CDR3 loop reads CASSLSWLSNQPQHF. Written as DNA, the CDR3 is TGTGCCAGTAGTTTGAGTTGGCTTAGCAATCAGCCCCAGCATTTT. The V gene is TRBV19, the J gene TRBJ1-5; D ambiguous. The CDR3 length is 15 residues. The ends were cut back, 5 bases at V and 0 bases at J, with 11 bases in the middle. CDR1 is LNHDA and CDR2 is SQIVND in the germline V gene (reference sequence). The variable domain in full, with the rest retrieved from reference TRBV19 and TRBJ1-5, is DGGITQSPKYLFRKEGQNVTLSCEQNLNHDAMYWYRQDPGQGLRLIYYSQIVNDFQKGDIAEGYSVSREKKESFPLTVTSAQKNPTAFYLCASSLSWLSNQPQHFGDGTRLSIL.

J is TRBJ1-4 and V is TRBV27; D perhaps matches TRBD1 (6 bases). The CDR3 runs to 13 residues. Germline V gene sequence: CDR1 MNHEY, CDR2 SMNVEV (reference sequence). The CDR3 sequence: CTTSQGIYEKLFF. CDR3 bases: TGTACCACCTCACAGGGAATCTATGAAAAACTGTTTTTT.

This clonotype occurred many times. The chain links TRBV4-1 to TRBJ2-2; 9 positions match TRBD2. The CDR3 has 16 amino acids. V shed 2 bases and J 4 bases; nucleotides not matched to a gene: 5. Germline loops: CDR1 MGHRA, CDR2 YSYEKL. CDR3 sequence (DNA): TGCGCCAGCAGCCAAAATAGCGGGGGTTCCACCGGGGAGCTGTTTTTT. As protein: CASSQNSGGSTGELFF.

This clonotype was counted many times. The chain links TRBV20-1 to TRBJ2-3, with 7 bases matching TRBD2. The CDR3 is 15 amino acids. The V segment lost 6 bases and the J segment 3 bases; nucleotides outside the gene matches: 12. The V gene's germline CDR1 is DFQATT and CDR2 SNEGSKA (reference sequence). CDR3 sequence (DNA): TGCAGTGCCGGAGGGCGGGAGCGGGGAACAGATACGCAGTATTTT. Amino acid sequence: CSAGGRERGTDTQYF.

In this sample, this clonotype turned up a few times. The J gene is TRBJ2-7, the V gene TRBV18; D call uncertain. In germline, CDR1 is KGHSH, CDR2 LQKENI. Trimming took 1 base from V and 4 from J, leaving 8 bases between them. This CDR3 has 13 amino acids. The DNA of the CDR3 is TGTGCCAGCTCACCACTATCAGCGTACGAGCAGTACTTC. Amino acids: CASSPLSAYEQYF. The variable domain in full, completed from reference TRBV18 and TRBJ2-7, reads NAGVMQNPRHLVRRRGQEARLRCSPMKGHSHVYWYRQLPEEGLKFMVYLQKENIIDESGMPKERFSAEFPKEGPSILRIQQVVRGDSAAYFCASSPLSAYEQYFGPGTRLTVT.

This clonotype was seen repeatedly, ten times or more. The chain carries TRBV7-2 and TRBJ1-3; the match to TRBD1 covers 8 bases. J lost 0 bases, V lost 8 bases, and 6 bases had no gene match. Germline V gene data show CDR1 as SGHTA and CDR2 as FQGNSA. This CDR3 region has 15 residues. The DNA for the CDR3 is TGTGCCAGCGATCAGGGGGCTAGCTCTGGAAACACCATATATTTT. This encodes CASDQGASSGNTIYF.

This clonotype was detected many times. The V gene is TRBV7-2, the J gene TRBJ2-1; perhaps TRBD2 as D (5 bases). This CDR3 comprises 13 residues. The V gene lost 3 bases and the J gene lost 4 bases, with 7 bases spanning the gap. The germline V gene has CDR1 SGHTA and CDR2 FQGNSA. CDR3 coding DNA: TGTGCCAGCAGCTTTCGGGATTACAATGAGCAGTTCTTC. It yields the protein CASSFRDYNEQFF.

This clonotype was counted ten times or more. The chain recombines TRBV10-3 with TRBJ1-2; D perhaps matches TRBD1 (6 bases). CDR3 length: 12 amino acids. Trimming stripped 5 bases from V and 4 bases from J, with 8 bases between. Per the germline V gene, CDR1 is ENHRY and CDR2 is SYGVKD. This CDR3 is CAISQGPYGYTF. For the CDR3, the DNA is TGTGCCATCAGTCAGGGGCCCTATGGCTACACCTTC.

This clonotype was counted many times. The chain couples TRBV15 to TRBJ2-1; 10 nucleotides align to TRBD2. The V and J ends lost 1 base and 3 bases, in that order; junction bases with no gene match: 0. In germline, CDR1 is LNHNV, CDR2 YYDKDF (reference sequence). CDR3 length: 15 amino acids. Here the CDR3 reads CATSRGTSGYNEQFF. For the CDR3, the DNA is TGTGCCACCAGCAGAGGGACTAGCGGCTACAATGAGCAGTTCTTC.

The chain joins TRBV5-4 to TRBJ2-7; perhaps TRBD2 as D (5 bases). Germline assignment: CDR1 SGHNT and CDR2 YYREEE (reference sequence). V lost 4 bases to trimming and J lost 1 base, with 12 bases between them. This CDR3 is 14 amino acids long. CDR3 residues: CASSRSGNSYEQYF. The CDR3 nucleotides are TGTGCCAGCAGCAGATCCGGGAATTCCTACGAGCAGTACTTC. The whole variable domain, remainder taken from reference TRBV5-4 and TRBJ2-7, is ETGVTQSPTHLIKTRGQQVTLRCSSQSGHNTVSWYQQALGQGPQFIFQYYREEENGRGNFPPRFSGLQFPNYSSELNVNALELDDSALYLCASSRSGNSYEQYFGPGTRLTVT.

This clonotype was detected ten times or more. V and J are TRBV5-1 and TRBJ2-5, with 11 bases fitting TRBD2. Germline-derived CDR1 and CDR2 are SGHRS and YFSETQ. The trim removed 5 bases at V and 2 bases at J, leaving 5 bases unmatched. CDR3 length: 15 residues. In nucleotides, the CDR3 is TGCGCCAGCAGGGGCACTAGCGGGGGTCAAGAGACCCAGTACTTC. Translated, it gives CASRGTSGGQETQYF.

This clonotype came up a few times. Since a much larger clone is just one base distant, this may be a read error. The V call is TRBV24-1, the J call TRBJ2-7; 9 nucleotides agree with TRBD2. CDR1 KGHDR and CDR2 SFDVKD come from the germline V gene. V lost 5 bases, J lost 3 bases, and 7 bases stayed unmatched. The CDR3 covers 15 residues. DNA for the CDR3: TGTGCCACCAGTGGGGGCGGGAGGGCCAACTACGAGCAGTACTTC. This codes for CATSGGGRANYEQYF.

The rearrangement joins TRBV7-9 to TRBJ1-1; maybe TRBD1 (5 bases). V lost 5 bases, J lost 4 bases, and 14 bases lay in between. The germline V gene encodes CDR1 SEHNR and CDR2 FQNEAQ (reference sequence). The CDR3 has 14 residues. In DNA, the CDR3 is TGTGCCAGCAGCACCCAGGGCAGGCCCACTGAAGCTTTCTTT. It translates to CASSTQGRPTEAFF.

This clonotype was counted ten times or more. The J gene is TRBJ1-1, the V gene TRBV28; D remains unclear. The CDR3 totals 14 residues. The ends were cut back, 6 bases at V and 1 base at J, with 12 bases in the middle. Germline CDR1 MDHEN, CDR2 SYDVKM. The DNA for the CDR3 is TGTGCCAGCAGCTTCGGACCGGAGAACACTGAAGCTTTCTTT. Translated: CASSFGPENTEAFF.

This clonotype was recorded at least ten times. The V gene is TRBV29-1, the J gene TRBJ1-4, with D unresolved. CDR3 length equals 14 residues. The V and J ends lost 7 bases and 5 bases respectively, with 17 bases between them. Per the germline V gene, CDR1 is SQVTM and CDR2 is ANQGSEA. DNA for the CDR3: TGCAGCGCTGCCCCCCGGAGCCCCAATGAAAAACTGTTTTTT. Amino acid sequence: CSAAPRSPNEKLFF.

This clonotype was seen repeatedly, ten times or more. The rearrangement uses TRBV20-1 and TRBJ2-1, with D tentatively TRBD2 (5 bases). The CDR3 is made up of 15 amino acids. Per germline, CDR1 DFQATT and CDR2 SNEGSKA (reference sequence). Trimming pared 4 bases from V and 7 bases from J, leaving 20 bases between. The CDR3 DNA reads as TGCAGTGCTAAGGGAATTGGGCCGGGCGGGAATGAGCAGTTCTTC. Its protein is CSAKGIGPGGNEQFF.